A single sample is the source of the 8 T cell receptor beta chains below, sequenced in a study of Tregs in tolerant kidney transplant recipients (dated by TCRdb to the late 2010s). The library was produced with the immunoSEQ multiplex PCR assay. TCRdb's version of the immuneACCESS table is confined to in-frame rearrangements and falls short of the full clone set. An unresolved V gene accounts for under half of the shortfall where checked; the remainder is of unknown origin. Counted in this sample were more than 15,000 clones; 90% to 95% of them appeared once. Around 13% of the sample is held by the ten biggest clonotypes. The source material was CD8+ T cells from blood. The origin of the receptors is a human donor in good health.

The V and J genes are TRBV4-1 and TRBJ2-1, with TRBD2 matching over 10 bases. The CDR3 is made up of 16 amino acids. Trimming removed 4 bases from V and 5 bases from J; junction bases left unmatched: 8. Germline CDR1 is MGHRA and CDR2 is YSYEKL. CDR3 in amino acids: CASSPLAGDVDNEQFF. The CDR3 coding sequence is TGCGCCAGCAGCCCCCTAGCGGGAGATGTTGACAATGAGCAGTTCTTC.

V is TRBV4-1 and J is TRBJ1-5; tentative D call: TRBD1 (6 bases). Germline CDR1 reads MGHRA; CDR2 reads YSYEKL. Trimming cost V 4 bases and J 6 bases, with 13 bases left between them. This CDR3 comprises 14 residues. This CDR3 reads CASSPQGTVQPQHF. CDR3 sequence (DNA): TGCGCCAGCAGCCCCCAGGGGACGGTTCAGCCCCAGCATTTT.

The chain carries TRBV4-1 and TRBJ2-1, with TRBD2 matching over 11 bases. With 4 bases clipped from V and 2 bases from J, the junction kept 4 bases outside the gene matches. Germline values: CDR1 MGHRA, CDR2 YSYEKL. The CDR3 extends over 16 amino acids. DNA for the CDR3: TGCGCCAGCAGCCGAGCGGGACTAGCGGCCTACAATGAGCAGTTCTTC. The encoded protein is CASSRAGLAAYNEQFF.

The chain employs TRBV27 and TRBJ2-1; 11 bases are a match to TRBD2. Germline V lookup: CDR1 MNHEY, CDR2 SMNVEV (reference sequence). V shed 5 bases, J shed 0 bases, and the junction held 6 bases outside the gene matches. The CDR3 consists of 17 residues. CDR3 sequence (DNA): TGTGCCAGCAGTCAACTAGCGGGGGACCACTCCTACAATGAGCAGTTCTTC. Protein: CASSQLAGDHSYNEQFF.

The chain recombines TRBV6-5 with TRBJ2-1; 11 bases fit TRBD2. Germline values: CDR1 MNHEY, CDR2 SVGAGI. After removal of 2 bases from V and 6 bases from J, the junction contained 3 bases not matched to a gene. CDR3 length equals 15 residues. CDR3 DNA sequence: TGTGCCAGCAGTTACGTTAGCGGGAGGGCCAATGAGCAGTTCTTC. Amino acids: CASSYVSGRANEQFF.

The V call is TRBV4-1, the J call TRBJ2-5, with 10 bases identical to TRBD2. The CDR3 has 16 amino acids. Trimming at V came to 0 bases and at J to 5 bases, leaving 6 bases not matched to a gene. CDR1 MGHRA and CDR2 YSYEKL come from the germline V gene. CDR3 sequence (DNA): TGCGCCAGCAGCCAAGATCCCCCAGCGGGGGGGGAGACCCAGTACTTC. Translated: CASSQDPPAGGETQYF.

V is TRBV29-1 and J is TRBJ2-3; possible D gene TRBD1, 5 bases. Trimming took off 4 bases at V and 0 bases at J, with 23 bases between the two ends. The CDR3 is 18 amino acids. Germline loops: CDR1 SQVTM, CDR2 ANQGSEA. Here the CDR3 reads CSVAGLKAGVSSTDTQYF. CDR3 sequence (DNA): TGCAGCGTTGCAGGGTTAAAAGCTGGAGTTTCTAGCACAGATACGCAGTATTTT.

The chain combines TRBV29-1 with TRBJ2-1; possibly TRBD2 for D (6 bases). The germline V and J ends were trimmed by 3 bases and 5 bases, with 14 bases remaining between them. Germline V CDR1 and CDR2: SQVTM, ANQGSEA. The CDR3 totals 14 residues. The CDR3 region has the DNA TGCAGCGTTGAGAGCCTAGCGCGCCACAATGAGCAGTTCTTC. This translates into CSVESLARHNEQFF.